Shown below are 14 T cell receptor beta chains from a single sample sequenced in a study of OX40 agonist ivuxolimab in advanced cancers. Method: immunoSEQ multiplex PCR; TCRdb's copy keeps in-frame clones and lacks some. The table shows 20,000 to 25,000 clones, with around 83% occurring only once. The sequencing here drew on CD4+ or CD8+ T cells sorted from blood, taken in a trial of the OX40 agonist ivuxolimab. Every receptor here comes from an adult with an advanced solid tumor such as melanoma, head and neck, liver or kidney cancer.

V and J are TRBV15 and TRBJ2-7; D is ambiguous. Germline CDR1 is LNHNV and CDR2 is YYDKDF (reference sequence). This CDR3 region has 13 residues. V was pared by 1 base and J by 3 bases, with 7 bases between. CDR3 nucleotide sequence: TGTGCCACCAGCAGAGGTCGCAGCTACGAGCAGTACTTC. This sequence encodes CATSRGRSYEQYF. Full variable domain (rest looked up from reference TRBV15 and TRBJ2-7): DAMVIQNPRYQVTQFGKPVTLSCSQTLNHNVMYWYQQKSSQAPKLLFHYYDKDFNNEADTPDNFQSRRPNTSFCFLDIRSPGLGDTAMYLCATSRGRSYEQYFGPGTRLTVT.

The rearrangement joins TRBV6-6 to TRBJ2-3, with D possibly being TRBD2 (6 bases). Germline values: CDR1 MNHNY, CDR2 SVGAGI (reference sequence). Trimming removed 2 bases at V and 3 bases at J, with 12 bases between. This CDR3 comprises 15 residues. CDR3 loop: CASSYPLARTDTQYF. CDR3 in DNA: TGTGCCAGCAGTTACCCCCTAGCGAGAACAGATACGCAGTATTTT.

The V gene is TRBV15, the J gene TRBJ2-1; D is ambiguous. This CDR3 comprises 14 residues. Trimming took off 3 bases at V and 4 bases at J, with 10 bases between the two ends. CDR1 is LNHNV and CDR2 is YYDKDF in the germline V gene (reference sequence). In nucleotides, the CDR3 is TGTGCCACCAGCAGCAGTAGGGTTTACAATGAGCAGTTCTTC. This encodes CATSSSRVYNEQFF.

This clone was counted only a few times. V usage is TRBV2 and J usage is TRBJ2-1; TRBD2 aligns across 14 bases. CDR1 and CDR2 from the germline V gene are SNHLY and FYNNEI. The CDR3 length is 16 residues. Trimming took 6 bases from V and 7 from J; bases not matched to a gene: 8. The CDR3 region is CASSHTTSGGVNEQFF. The CDR3 bases are TGTGCCAGCAGCCATACGACTAGCGGGGGGGTGAATGAGCAGTTCTTC.

The chain combines TRBV5-1 with TRBJ2-2; perhaps TRBD1 as D (6 bases). This CDR3 comprises 13 residues. Trimming removed 4 bases from V and 6 bases from J, with 10 bases in between. Germline CDR1 and CDR2: SGHRS and YFSETQ. CDR3 in amino acids: CASSTDRPGELFF. DNA for the CDR3: TGCGCCAGCAGCACCGACAGGCCCGGGGAGCTGTTTTTT.

The chain combines TRBV9 with TRBJ1-1; maybe TRBD1 (6 bases). Deletions cut 0 bases from V and 6 bases from J, with 15 bases between. Germline lookup yields CDR1 SGDLS and CDR2 YYNGEE. The CDR3 is made up of 15 amino acids. CDR3 residues: CASSVARTEGAEAFF. The CDR3 DNA follows: TGTGCCAGCAGCGTAGCCCGGACTGAGGGGGCTGAAGCTTTCTTT.

This clone was seen only once. The chain links TRBV5-1 to TRBJ2-2; D is uncertain. Germline V gene lookup returns CDR1 SGHRS and CDR2 YFSETQ. The CDR3 is 12 residues long. The V end was cut by 0 bases, the J end by 6 bases, with 3 bases between. Here the CDR3 reads CASSLDAGELFF. The CDR3 bases are TGCGCCAGCAGCTTGGATGCCGGGGAGCTGTTTTTT.

The chain links TRBV29-1 to TRBJ1-1; the D gene is possibly TRBD1 (6 bases). The CDR3 is made up of 11 amino acids. Germline-derived CDR1 and CDR2 are SQVTM and ANQGSEA. V lost 3 bases to trimming and J lost 4 bases, with 6 bases between them. The CDR3, as DNA: TGCAGCGTTGAGGGGGCCACTGAAGCTTTCTTT. It encodes CSVEGATEAFF.

V gene TRBV7-3 combines with J gene TRBJ2-5; 7 nucleotides align to TRBD2. Per the germline V gene, CDR1 is SGHTA and CDR2 is FQGTGA. The CDR3 sequence is 16 residues long. J was trimmed by 5 bases and V by 5 bases; bases with no gene match: 14. CDR3 loop: CASSPSRLARIETQYF. DNA of the CDR3: TGTGCCAGCAGCCCAAGCCGACTAGCAAGGATCGAGACCCAGTACTTC.

This clone was recorded only once. This chain connects TRBV19 to TRBJ2-7; possibly TRBD1 for D (5 bases). Germline V gene data show CDR1 as LNHDA and CDR2 as SQIVND (reference sequence). The length of the CDR3 is 14 residues. V was cut by 7 bases and J by 2 bases, with 15 bases left in between. The CDR3 DNA sequence: TGTGCCAGTACCGACAGAAATGGGGCCTACGAGCAGTACTTC. This codes for CASTDRNGAYEQYF.

J is TRBJ1-1 and V is TRBV2, with 7 bases identical to TRBD1. CDR3 length: 15 residues. Germline-derived CDR1 and CDR2 are SNHLY and FYNNEI. The trim removed 5 bases at V and 5 bases at J, leaving 11 bases unmatched. The CDR3 is CASSKGAGWGTEAFF. For the CDR3, the DNA is TGTGCCAGCAGTAAGGGGGCGGGTTGGGGTACTGAAGCTTTCTTT.

The chain combines TRBV5-1 with TRBJ2-3, with D uncertain. Germline V gene sequence: CDR1 SGHRS, CDR2 YFSETQ. CDR3 length: 13 residues. Between the trimmed V and J ends, which lost 0 bases and 4 bases, there was a span of 6 bases. The CDR3 DNA sequence: TGCGCCAGCAGCTTGGTCGTCCCAGATACGCAGTATTTT. Translation gives CASSLVVPDTQYF.

The chain is built from TRBV21-1 and TRBJ2-5; the D call of TRBD2 is as the table states it, not checked on the DNA. The J call is in doubt because the DNA end fits TRBJ2-7 better. TRBV21-1 is a recognized pseudogene. This CDR3 spans 15 amino acids. CDR3 amino acids: CASSTRLAGTPEQYF. The CDR3 DNA sequence: TGTGCCAGCAGCACTAGACTAGCGGGAACTCCCGAGCAGTACTTC.

The chain recombines TRBV9 with TRBJ1-3; D gene uncertain. There are 14 residues in the CDR3. Trimming left V 0 bases short and J 7 bases short, with 11 bases between. From germline, CDR1 is SGDLS and CDR2 YYNGEE. CDR3 protein: CASSVDQSGNTIYF. CDR3 sequence (DNA): TGTGCCAGCAGCGTAGACCAAAGTGGGAACACCATATATTTT.